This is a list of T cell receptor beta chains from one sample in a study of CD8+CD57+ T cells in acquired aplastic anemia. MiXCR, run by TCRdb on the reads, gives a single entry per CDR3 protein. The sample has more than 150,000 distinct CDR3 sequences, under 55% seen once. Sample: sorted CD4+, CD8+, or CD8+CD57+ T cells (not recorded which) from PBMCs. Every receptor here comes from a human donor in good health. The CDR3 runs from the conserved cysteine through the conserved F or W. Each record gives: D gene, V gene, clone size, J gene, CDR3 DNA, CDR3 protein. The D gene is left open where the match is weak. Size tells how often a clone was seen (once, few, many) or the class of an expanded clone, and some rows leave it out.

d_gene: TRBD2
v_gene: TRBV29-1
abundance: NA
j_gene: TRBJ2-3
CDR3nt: TGCAGCGTAAGCGGGAGCCCCACAGATACGCAGTATTTT
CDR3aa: CSVSGSPTDTQYF

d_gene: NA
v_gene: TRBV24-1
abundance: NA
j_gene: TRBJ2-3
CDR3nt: TGTGCCACCAGTGATTTGGGCCGGGGGCGCGATGAGCAGTATTTT
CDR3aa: CATSDLGRGRDEQYF

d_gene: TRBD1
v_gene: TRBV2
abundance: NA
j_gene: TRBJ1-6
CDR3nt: TGTGCCAGCAGTGATAGGGGACAGGGAAGCTCCTATAATTCACCCCTCCACTTT
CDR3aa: CASSDRGQGSSYNSPLHF

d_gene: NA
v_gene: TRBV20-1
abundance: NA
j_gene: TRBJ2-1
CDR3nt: TGCAGTGCTAAGGTCCCGGGATCCACCGGGGAGCAGTTCTTC
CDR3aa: CSAKVPGSTGEQFF

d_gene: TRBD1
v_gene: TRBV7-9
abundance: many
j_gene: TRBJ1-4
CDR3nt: TGTGCCAGCAGCTTAAAGGGGGCAACTAATGAAAAACTATTTTTT
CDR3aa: CASSLKGATNEKLFF

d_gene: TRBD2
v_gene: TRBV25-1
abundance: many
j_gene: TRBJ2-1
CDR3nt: TGTGCCAGCAGTGAATCCCCGAAGATAGCGGGGGCTTTCCCCTCCTACAATGAGCAGTTCTTC
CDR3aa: CASSESPKIAGAFPSYNEQFF

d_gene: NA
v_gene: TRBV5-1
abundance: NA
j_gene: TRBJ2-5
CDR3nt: TGCGCCAGCAGCTTGGGCGGCAGGCAAGAGACCCAGTACTTC
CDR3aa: CASSLGGRQETQYF

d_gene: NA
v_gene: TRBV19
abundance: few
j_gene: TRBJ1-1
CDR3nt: TGTGCCAGTAGTATAGGCAGCAACACTGAAGCTTTCTTT
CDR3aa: CASSIGSNTEAFF

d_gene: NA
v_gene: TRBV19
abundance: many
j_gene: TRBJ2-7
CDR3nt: TGTGCCAGTAGTATAGGGGGACGAAGCTCCTACGAGCAGTACTTC
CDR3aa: CASSIGGRSSYEQYF

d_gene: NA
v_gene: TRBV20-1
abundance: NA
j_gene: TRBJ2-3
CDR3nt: TGCAGTGCGGCTCGGACAGGCACAGATACGCAGTATTTT
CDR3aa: CSAARTGTDTQYF

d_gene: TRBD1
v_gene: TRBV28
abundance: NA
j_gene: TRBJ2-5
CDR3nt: TGTGCCAGCTCCGGGACAGACCTCGCACGGACCCAGTACTTC
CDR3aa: CASSGTDLARTQYF

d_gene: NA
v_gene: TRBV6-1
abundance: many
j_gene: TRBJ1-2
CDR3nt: TGTGCCAGCATAGGGACGGAAGCTAACTATGGCTACACCTTC
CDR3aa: CASIGTEANYGYTF

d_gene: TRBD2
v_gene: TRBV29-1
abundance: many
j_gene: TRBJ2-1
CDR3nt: TGCAGCTATCGGACTAGCGGATACAATGAGCAGTTCTTC
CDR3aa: CSYRTSGYNEQFF

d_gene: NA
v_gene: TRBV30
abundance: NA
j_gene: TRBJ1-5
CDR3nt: TGTGCCTGGGGTGGTGGGAGCAATCAGCCCCAGCATTTT
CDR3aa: CAWGGGSNQPQHF

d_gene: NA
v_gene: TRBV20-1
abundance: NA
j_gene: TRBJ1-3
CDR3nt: TGCAGTGCCACTGACCGGATTTCTAGGGACACCATATATTTT
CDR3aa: CSATDRISRDTIYF

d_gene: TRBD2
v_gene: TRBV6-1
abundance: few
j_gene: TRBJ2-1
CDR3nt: TGTGCCAGCAGAGACAGCGGGAGGGCCGATGAGCAGTTCTTC
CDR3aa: CASRDSGRADEQFF

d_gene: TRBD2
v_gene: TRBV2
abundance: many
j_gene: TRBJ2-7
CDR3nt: TGTGCCAGCGGAGGAAGACTAGCGGGAGGGGGCGAGCAGTACTTC
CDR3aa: CASGGRLAGGGEQYF

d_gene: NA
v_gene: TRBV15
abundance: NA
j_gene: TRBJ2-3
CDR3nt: TGTGCCACCAGCCCCCGAACAGATACGCAGTATTTT
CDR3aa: CATSPRTDTQYF

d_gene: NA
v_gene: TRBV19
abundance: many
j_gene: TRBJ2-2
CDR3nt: TGTGCCAGTCGGGCAGGGTGGACCGGGGAGCTGTTTTTT
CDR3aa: CASRAGWTGELFF

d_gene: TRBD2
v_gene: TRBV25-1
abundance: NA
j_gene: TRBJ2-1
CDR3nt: TGTGCCAGCAGTGAGCTCGGGACCGGGACTACGCACAATGAGCAGTTCTTC
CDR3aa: CASSELGTGTTHNEQFF

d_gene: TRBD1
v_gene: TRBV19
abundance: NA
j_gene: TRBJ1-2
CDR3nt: TGTGCCAGTAGGAGATCGACAGGGACTTACCTTAACTATGGCTACACCTTC
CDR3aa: CASRRSTGTYLNYGYTF

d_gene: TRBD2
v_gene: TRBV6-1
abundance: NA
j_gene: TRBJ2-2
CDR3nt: TGTGCCAGCAGTGCGAAAGCGGGACTGGTCACCGGGGAGCTGTTTTTT
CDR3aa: CASSAKAGLVTGELFF

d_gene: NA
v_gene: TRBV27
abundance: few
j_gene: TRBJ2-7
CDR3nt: TGTGCCAGCAGTAGCGACAGGTTATCTACGGGCGAGCAGTACTTC
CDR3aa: CASSSDRLSTGEQYF

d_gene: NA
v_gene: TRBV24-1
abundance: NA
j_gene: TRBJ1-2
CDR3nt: TGTGCCACCAGTGATTTCTCCGGGACCCAGAAGTACTATGGCTACACCTTC
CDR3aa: CATSDFSGTQKYYGYTF

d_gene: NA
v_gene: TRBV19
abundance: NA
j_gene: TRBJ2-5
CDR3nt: TGTGCCAGTAGTATCCGCGGCGGGGCCCAAGAGACCCAGTACTTC
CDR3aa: CASSIRGGAQETQYF

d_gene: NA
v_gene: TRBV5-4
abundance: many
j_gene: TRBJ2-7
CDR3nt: TGTGCCAGCAGCTTGGCTTTGCAGGGGCAATTACCCTACGAGCAGTACTTC
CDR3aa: CASSLALQGQLPYEQYF

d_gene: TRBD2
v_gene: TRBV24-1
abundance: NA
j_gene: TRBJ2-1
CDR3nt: TGTGCCACCAGTGATGCGCGGGGGGGCCTTGGGAATGAGCAGTTCTTC
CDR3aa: CATSDARGGLGNEQFF

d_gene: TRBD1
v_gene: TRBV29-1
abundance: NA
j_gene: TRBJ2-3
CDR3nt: TGCAGCGTTGAACCCCGGACAGGCCGCACAGATACGCAGTATTTT
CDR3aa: CSVEPRTGRTDTQYF

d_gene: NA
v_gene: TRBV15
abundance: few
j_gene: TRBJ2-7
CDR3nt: TGTGCCACCAGCCCACGGGTTTCCTACGAGCAGTACTTC
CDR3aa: CATSPRVSYEQYF

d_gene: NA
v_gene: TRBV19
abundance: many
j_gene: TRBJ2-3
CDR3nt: TGTGCCAGTAGTACAGCAGGGAGTACGCAGTATTTT
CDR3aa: CASSTAGSTQYF

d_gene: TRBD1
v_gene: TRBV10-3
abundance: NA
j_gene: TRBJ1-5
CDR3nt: TGTGCCATCAGACCCGGGACAGGGAATCAGCCCCAGCATTTT
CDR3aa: CAIRPGTGNQPQHF

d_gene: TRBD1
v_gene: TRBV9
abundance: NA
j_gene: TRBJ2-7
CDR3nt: TGTGCCAGCAGCGCCGGGACAGGCACCTTTGTGCAGTACTTC
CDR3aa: CASSAGTGTFVQYF

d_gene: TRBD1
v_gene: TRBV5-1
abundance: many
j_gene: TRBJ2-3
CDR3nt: TGCGCCAGCAGCTTGGGGGACAGGGATTGGGCAGATACGCAGTATTTT
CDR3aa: CASSLGDRDWADTQYF

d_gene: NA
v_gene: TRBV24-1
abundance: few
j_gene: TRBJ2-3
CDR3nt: TGTGCCACCAGTGATTCCCCCGCAACAGATACGCAGTATTTT
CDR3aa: CATSDSPATDTQYF

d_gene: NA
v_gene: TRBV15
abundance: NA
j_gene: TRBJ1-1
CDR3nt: TGTGCCACCAGCAGAGATCTCTCGGGGGGGAGACTTACTAAAGCTTTCTTT
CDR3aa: CATSRDLSGGRLTKAFF

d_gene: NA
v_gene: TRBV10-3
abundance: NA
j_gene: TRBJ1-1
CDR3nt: TGTGCCATCAGGGGCAACGGACAGAACACTGAAGCTTTCTTT
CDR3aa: CAIRGNGQNTEAFF

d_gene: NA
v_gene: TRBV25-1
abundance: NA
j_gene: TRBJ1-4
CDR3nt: TGTGCCAGCAGGGGGCTAGGTGAAAAACTGTTTTTT
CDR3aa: CASRGLGEKLFF

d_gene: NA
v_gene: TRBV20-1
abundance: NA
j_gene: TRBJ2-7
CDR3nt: TGCAGTGCTAGAGATCTGGAAGAGCAGTACTTC
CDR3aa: CSARDLEEQYF

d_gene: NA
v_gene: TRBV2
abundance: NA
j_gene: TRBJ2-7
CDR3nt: TGTGCCAGCAGCTCAAGCCGGGACTTCTCCTACGAGCAGTACTTC
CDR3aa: CASSSSRDFSYEQYF

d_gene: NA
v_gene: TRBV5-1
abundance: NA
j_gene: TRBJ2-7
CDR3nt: TGCGCCAGCAGCTTTCGCCGGGACTCAACCTACGAGCAGTACTTC
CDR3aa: CASSFRRDSTYEQYF

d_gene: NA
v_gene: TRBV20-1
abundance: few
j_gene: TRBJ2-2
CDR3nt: TGCAGTGCTAGGCGCGGGACCAACACCGGGGAGCTGTCTTTT
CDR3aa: CSARRGTNTGELSF

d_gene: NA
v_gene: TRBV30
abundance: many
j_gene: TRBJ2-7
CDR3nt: TGTGCCTGGGGGACGGAGTCCTACGAGCAGTACTTC
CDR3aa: CAWGTESYEQYF

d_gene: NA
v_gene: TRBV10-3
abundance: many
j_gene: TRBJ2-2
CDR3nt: TGTGCCATCAGCGAGCCCCCCACCGGGGAGCTGTTTTTT
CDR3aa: CAISEPPTGELFF

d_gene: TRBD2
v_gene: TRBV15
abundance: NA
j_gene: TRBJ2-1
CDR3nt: TGTGCCACCAGCAGACGTTTAACTAGCGGGAGATCAGATGAGCAGTTCTTC
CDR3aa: CATSRRLTSGRSDEQFF

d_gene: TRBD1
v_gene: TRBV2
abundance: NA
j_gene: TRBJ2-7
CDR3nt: TGTGCCAGCGACCCAGGGGGCAGGAACGAGCAGTACTTC
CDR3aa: CASDPGGRNEQYF

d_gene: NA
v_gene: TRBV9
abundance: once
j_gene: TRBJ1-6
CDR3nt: TGTGCCAGCAGCGTAGGGAAGATATCACCCCTCCACTTT
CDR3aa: CASSVGKISPLHF

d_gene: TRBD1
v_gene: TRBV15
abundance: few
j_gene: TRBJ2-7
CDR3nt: TGTGCCACCAGCGGAGACAGGGGGACCTACGAGCAGTACTTC
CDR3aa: CATSGDRGTYEQYF

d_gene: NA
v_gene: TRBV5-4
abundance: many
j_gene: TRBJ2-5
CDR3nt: TGTGCCAGCAGCTCGCAACAACAAGAGACCCAGTACTTC
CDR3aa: CASSSQQQETQYF

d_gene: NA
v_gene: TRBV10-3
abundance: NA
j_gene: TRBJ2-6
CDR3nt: TGTGCCATCAGTGAGTCGAAGGCGGCCTCTGGGGCCAACGTCCTGACTTTC
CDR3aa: CAISESKAASGANVLTF

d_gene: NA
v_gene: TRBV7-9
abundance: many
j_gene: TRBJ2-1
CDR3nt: TGTGCCAGCAGCTTATACGGGAGTGAGCAGTTCTTC
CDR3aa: CASSLYGSEQFF

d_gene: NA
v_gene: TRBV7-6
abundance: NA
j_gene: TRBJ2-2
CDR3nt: TGTGCCAGCAGTTCTATGCCAAGGGAGGTCGACACCGGGGAGCTGTTTTTT
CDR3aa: CASSSMPREVDTGELFF

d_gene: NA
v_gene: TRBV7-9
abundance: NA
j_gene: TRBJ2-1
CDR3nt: TGTGCCAGCAGCTTGATTAGGGTTAATGAGCAGTTCTTC
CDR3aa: CASSLIRVNEQFF

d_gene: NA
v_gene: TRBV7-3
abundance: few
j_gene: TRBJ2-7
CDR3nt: TGCGCCAGCAGCCAAGATAGCGGCTACGAGCAGTACTTC
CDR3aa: CASSQDSGYEQYF

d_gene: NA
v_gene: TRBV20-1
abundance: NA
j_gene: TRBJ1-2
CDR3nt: TGCAGTGCTCCAGGGGCGCCCAACTATGGCTACACCTTC
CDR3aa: CSAPGAPNYGYTF